This TCR beta chain was observed in a study of post-analysis software for immune sequencing data. Study background: The patients showed relapsing-remitting, secondary progressive and progressive-relapsing multiple sclerosis courses.

TCR beta libraries were prepared from cDNA with unique molecular identifiers. T cells numbering roughly 0.85 to 11 million yielded roughly 0.5 million cDNA molecules. TCRdb called the PCR reads again in MiXCR, with one record for every CDR3 protein. This table holds hundreds of thousands of distinct CDR3 sequences, about a third found once. On this clonotype: Its antigen remains unknown.

The CDR3 has 14 residues. Trimming cost V 3 bases and J 7 bases; bases outside gene matches: 7. Study-level findings and limits: Samples made in the same batch grouped tightly together by F measure. Normalized Chao1 diversity was significantly lower in multiple sclerosis patients than in controls. Four to six TRBV segments were significantly more frequent in patients than in controls. TRBV5-6, TRBV5-1 and TRBV20-1 were among these segments.

The chain links TRBV12-3 or TRBV12-4 to TRBJ2-7; 9 positions match TRBD1. Sequencing was done on a sample of blood. The TCR was taken from a girl aged 5-17 years with multiple sclerosis. CDR3 coding DNA: TGTGCCAGCAGTTTTGGACAGGGGTCGGGGGAGCAGTACTTC. Translating it yields CASSFGQGSGEQYF.